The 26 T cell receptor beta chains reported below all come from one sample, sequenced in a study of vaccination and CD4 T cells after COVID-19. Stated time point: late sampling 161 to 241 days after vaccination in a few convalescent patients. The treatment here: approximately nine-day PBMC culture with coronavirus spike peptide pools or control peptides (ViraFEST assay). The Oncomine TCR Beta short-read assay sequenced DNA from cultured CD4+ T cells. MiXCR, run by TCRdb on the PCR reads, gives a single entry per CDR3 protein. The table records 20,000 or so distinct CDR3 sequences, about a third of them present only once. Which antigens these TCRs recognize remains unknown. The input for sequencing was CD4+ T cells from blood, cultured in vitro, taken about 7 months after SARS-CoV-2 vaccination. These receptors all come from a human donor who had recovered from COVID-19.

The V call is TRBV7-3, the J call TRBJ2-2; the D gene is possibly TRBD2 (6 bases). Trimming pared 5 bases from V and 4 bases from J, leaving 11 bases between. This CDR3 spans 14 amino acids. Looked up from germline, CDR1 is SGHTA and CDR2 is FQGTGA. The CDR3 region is CASSPTSLTGELFF. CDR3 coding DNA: TGTGCCAGCAGCCCAACTAGCCTCACCGGGGAGCTGTTTTTT.

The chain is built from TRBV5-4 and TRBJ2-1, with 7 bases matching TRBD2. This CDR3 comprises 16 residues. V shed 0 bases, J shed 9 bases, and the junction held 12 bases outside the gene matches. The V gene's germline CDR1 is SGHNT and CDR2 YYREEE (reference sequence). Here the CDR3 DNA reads TGTGCCAGCAGCTTGGGCGGGACGGGGGGAGTGGGTGAGCAGTTCTTC. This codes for CASSLGGTGGVGEQFF.

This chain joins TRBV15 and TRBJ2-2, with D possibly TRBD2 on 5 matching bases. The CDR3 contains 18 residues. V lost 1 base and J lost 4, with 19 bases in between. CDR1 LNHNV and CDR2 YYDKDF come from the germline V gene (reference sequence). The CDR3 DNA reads TGTGCCACCAGCAGAGTGCGGTTTGGAGGCCATGTCACCGGGGAGCTGTTTTTT. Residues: CATSRVRFGGHVTGELFF.

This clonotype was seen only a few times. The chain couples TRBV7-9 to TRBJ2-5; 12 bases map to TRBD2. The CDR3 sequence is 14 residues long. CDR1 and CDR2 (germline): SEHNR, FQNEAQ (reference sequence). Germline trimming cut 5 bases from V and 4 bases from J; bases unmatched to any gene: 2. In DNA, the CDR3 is TGTGCCAGCAGCCGGGGACTAGCGGGAGAGACCCAGTACTTC. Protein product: CASSRGLAGETQYF. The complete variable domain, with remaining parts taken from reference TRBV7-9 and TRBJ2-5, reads DTGVSQNPRHKITKRGQNVTFRCDPISEHNRLYWYRQTLGQGPEFLTYFQNEAQLEKSRLLSDRFSAERPKGSFSTLEIQRTEQGDSAMYLCASSRGLAGETQYFGPGTRLLVL.

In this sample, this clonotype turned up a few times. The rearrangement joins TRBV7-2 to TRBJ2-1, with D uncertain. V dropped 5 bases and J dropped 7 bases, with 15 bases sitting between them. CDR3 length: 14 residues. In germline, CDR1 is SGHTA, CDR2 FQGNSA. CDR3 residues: CASSLRTLTNEQFF. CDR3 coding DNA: TGTGCCAGCAGCCTACGGACCTTAACGAATGAGCAGTTCTTC.

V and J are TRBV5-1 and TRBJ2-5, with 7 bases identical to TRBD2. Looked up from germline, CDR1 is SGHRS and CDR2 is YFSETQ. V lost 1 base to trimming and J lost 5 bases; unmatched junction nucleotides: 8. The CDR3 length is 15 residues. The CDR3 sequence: CASSLTPGLSETQYF. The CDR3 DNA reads TGCGCCAGCAGCTTGACCCCGGGACTATCGGAGACCCAGTACTTC.

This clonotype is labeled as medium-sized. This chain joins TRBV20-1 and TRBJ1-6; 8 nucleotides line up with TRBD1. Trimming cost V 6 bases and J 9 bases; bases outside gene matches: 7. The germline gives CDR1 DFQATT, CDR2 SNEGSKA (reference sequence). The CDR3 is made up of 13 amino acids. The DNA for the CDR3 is TGCAGTGCAATGGACAGGGCAGGTTCACCCCTCCACTTT. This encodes CSAMDRAGSPLHF.

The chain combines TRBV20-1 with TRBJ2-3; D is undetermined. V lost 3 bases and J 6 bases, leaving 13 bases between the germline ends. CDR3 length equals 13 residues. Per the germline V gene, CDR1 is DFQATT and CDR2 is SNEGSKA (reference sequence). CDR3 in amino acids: CSASRQRRDTQYF. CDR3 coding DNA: TGCAGTGCTAGTCGGCAGCGAAGGGATACGCAGTATTTT.

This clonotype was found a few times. CDR3 residues: CASSRDRVYNSPLHF. The CDR3 coding sequence is TGTGCCAGCTCACGGGACAGGGTTTATAATTCACCCCTCCACTTT. The chain combines TRBV18 with TRBJ1-6, with TRBD1 identical over 9 bases. The J segment lost 4 bases and the V segment lost 4 bases, leaving 2 bases of the junction unmatched. CDR3 length: 15 amino acids. Germline CDR1 reads KGHSH; CDR2 reads LQKENI.

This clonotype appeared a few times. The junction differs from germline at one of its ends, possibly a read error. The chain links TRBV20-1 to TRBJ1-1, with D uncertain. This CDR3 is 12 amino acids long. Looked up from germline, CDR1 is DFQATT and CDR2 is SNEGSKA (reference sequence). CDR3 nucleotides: TGCAGTGCGAGAGGTCCGAACACTGAAGCTTTCTTT. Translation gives CSARGPNTEAFF.

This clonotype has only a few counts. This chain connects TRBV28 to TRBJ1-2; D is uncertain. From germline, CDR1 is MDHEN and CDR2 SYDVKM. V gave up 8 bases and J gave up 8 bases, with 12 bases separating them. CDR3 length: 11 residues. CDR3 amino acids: CASQRARGYTF. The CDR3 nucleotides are TGTGCCAGCCAGCGAGCTCGAGGCTACACCTTC.

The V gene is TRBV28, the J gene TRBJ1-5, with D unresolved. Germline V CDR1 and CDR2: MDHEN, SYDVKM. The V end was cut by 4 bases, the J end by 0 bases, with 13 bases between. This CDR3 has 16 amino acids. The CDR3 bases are TGTGCCAGCAGTTCCGGGTCAGCGAGTAGCAATCAGCCCCAGCATTTT. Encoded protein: CASSSGSASSNQPQHF.

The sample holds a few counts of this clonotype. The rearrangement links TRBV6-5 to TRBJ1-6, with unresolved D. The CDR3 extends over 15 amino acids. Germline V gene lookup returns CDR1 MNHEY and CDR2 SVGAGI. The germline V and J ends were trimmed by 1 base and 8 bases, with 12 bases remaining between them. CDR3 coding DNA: TGTGCCAGCAGTTACTTGACGCGGAGGGATTCACCCCTCCACTTT. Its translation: CASSYLTRRDSPLHF.

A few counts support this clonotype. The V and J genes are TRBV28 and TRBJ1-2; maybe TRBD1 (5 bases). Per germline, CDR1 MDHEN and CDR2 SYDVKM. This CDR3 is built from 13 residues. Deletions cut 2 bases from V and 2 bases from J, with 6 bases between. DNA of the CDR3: TGTGCCAGCAGTTTAACAGGAAACTATGGCTACACCTTC. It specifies CASSLTGNYGYTF.

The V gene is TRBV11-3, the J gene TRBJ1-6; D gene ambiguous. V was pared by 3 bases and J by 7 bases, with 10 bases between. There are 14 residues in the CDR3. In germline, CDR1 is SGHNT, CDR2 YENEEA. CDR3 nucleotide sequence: TGTGCCAGCAGCTTTGATTCCGCAAATTCACCCCTCCACTTT. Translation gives CASSFDSANSPLHF. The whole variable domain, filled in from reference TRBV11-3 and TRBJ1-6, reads EAGVVQSPRYKIIEKKQPVAFWCNPISGHNTLYWYLQNLGQGPELLIRYENEEAVDDSQLPKDRFSAERLKGVDSTLKIQPAELGDSAVYLCASSFDSANSPLHFGNGTRLTVT.

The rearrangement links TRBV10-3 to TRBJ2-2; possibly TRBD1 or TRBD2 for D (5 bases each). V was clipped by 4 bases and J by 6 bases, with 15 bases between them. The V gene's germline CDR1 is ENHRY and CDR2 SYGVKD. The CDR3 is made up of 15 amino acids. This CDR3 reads CAISARGRGAGELFF. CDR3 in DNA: TGTGCCATCAGTGCTCGTGGGAGAGGGGCCGGGGAGCTGTTTTTT.

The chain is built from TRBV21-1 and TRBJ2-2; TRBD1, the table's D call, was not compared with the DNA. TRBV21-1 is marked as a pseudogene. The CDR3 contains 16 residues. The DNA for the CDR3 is TGTGCCAGCAGCAAAGACAGGACAGGGAACACCGGGGAGCTGTTTTTT. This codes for CASSKDRTGNTGELFF.

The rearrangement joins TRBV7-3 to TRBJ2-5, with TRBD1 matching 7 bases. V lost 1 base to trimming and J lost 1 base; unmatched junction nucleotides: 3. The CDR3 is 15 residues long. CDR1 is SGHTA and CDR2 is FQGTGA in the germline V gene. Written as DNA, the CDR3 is TGTGCCAGCAGCTTAATGGGACAGAGCCAAGAGACCCAGTACTTC. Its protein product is CASSLMGQSQETQYF.

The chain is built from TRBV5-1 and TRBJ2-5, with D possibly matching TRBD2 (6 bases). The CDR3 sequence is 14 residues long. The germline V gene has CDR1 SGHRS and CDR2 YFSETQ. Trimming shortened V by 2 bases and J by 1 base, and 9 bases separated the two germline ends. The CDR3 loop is CASSFGGAQETQYF. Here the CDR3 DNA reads TGCGCCAGCAGCTTCGGCGGGGCCCAAGAGACCCAGTACTTC.

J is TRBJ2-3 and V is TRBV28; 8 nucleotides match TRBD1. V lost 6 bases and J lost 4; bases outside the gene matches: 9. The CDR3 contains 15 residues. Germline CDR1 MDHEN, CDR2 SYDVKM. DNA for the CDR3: TGTGCCAGCAGCTCGACAGGGGTGGTTGCAGATACGCAGTATTTT. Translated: CASSSTGVVADTQYF.

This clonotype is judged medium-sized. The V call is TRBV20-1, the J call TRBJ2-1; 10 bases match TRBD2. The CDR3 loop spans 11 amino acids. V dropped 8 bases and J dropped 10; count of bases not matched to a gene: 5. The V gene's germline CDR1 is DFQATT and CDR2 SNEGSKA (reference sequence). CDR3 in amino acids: CSLDSGREQFF. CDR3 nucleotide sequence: TGCAGTCTTGATAGCGGGAGGGAGCAGTTCTTC.

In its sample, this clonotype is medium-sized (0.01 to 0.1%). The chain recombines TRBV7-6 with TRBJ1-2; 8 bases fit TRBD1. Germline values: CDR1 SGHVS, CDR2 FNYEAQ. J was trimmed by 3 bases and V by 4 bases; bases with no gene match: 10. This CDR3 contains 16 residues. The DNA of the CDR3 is TGTGCCAGCAGCTGGACAGGGTCCCTCCAAGACTATGGCTACACCTTC. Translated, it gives CASSWTGSLQDYGYTF.

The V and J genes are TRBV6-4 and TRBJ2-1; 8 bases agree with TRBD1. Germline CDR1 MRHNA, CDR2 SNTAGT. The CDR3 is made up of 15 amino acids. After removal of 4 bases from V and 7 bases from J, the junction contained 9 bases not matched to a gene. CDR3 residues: CASSVMDRAMNEQFF. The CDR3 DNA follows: TGTGCCAGCAGTGTAATGGACAGGGCAATGAATGAGCAGTTCTTC.

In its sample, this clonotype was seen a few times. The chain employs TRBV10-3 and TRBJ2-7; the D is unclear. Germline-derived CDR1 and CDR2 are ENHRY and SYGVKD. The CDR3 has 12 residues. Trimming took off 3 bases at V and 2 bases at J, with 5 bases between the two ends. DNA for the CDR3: TGTGCCATCAGTGACGATCCCTACGAGCAGTACTTC. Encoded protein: CAISDDPYEQYF.

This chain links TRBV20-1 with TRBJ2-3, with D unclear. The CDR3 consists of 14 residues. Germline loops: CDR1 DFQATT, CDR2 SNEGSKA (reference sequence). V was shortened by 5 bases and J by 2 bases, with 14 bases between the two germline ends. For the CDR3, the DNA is TGCAGTGCTTGGACCCAATCCTACACAGATACGCAGTATTTT. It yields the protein CSAWTQSYTDTQYF.

CDR3 amino acids: CAAKTGRVNGYTF. The DNA for the CDR3 is TGTGCCGCCAAGACAGGGAGGGTTAATGGCTACACCTTC. The V and J genes are TRBV6-1 and TRBJ1-2, with 7 bases lining up with TRBD1. The V segment lost 11 bases and the J segment 6 bases; nucleotides outside the gene matches: 12. Germline V gives CDR1 MNHNS, CDR2 SASEGT. CDR3 length: 13 residues.